A single TCR beta chain is shown here with its context. FACS enriched CD8+ TEMRA cells, while bulk CD8+ and CD4+ were negatively isolated. This sample stems from a study of CD8 T cells in Susac syndrome. The trim removed 6 bases at V and 5 bases at J, leaving 15 bases unmatched. Germline CDR1 reads MNHNS; CDR2 reads SASEGT. CDR3 size: 17 residues. RNA totalling roughly 0.5 to 1 ug underwent reverse transcription with random hexamers. The authors amplified TCR beta CDR3 across 54 Vbeta and 13 Jbeta using immunoSEQ multiplex PCR. One entry per CDR3 protein results from TCRdb running MiXCR on the immunoSEQ multiplex PCR reads. The sample yields about 430,000 distinct CDR3 sequences, about 85% seen once.

The J gene is TRBJ2-7, the V gene TRBV6-1; 11 bases are a match to TRBD2. The sample comprised CD8+ T cells from PBMCs. This clonotype originated in a human donor with multiple sclerosis. CDR3 region: CASSDTNLLAGVHEQYF. CDR3 nucleotides: TGTGCCAGCAGCGACACCAACTTACTAGCGGGAGTCCACGAGCAGTACTTC.